This section outlines one TCR beta chain sequence together with its context. Its binding antigen is unknown. The input lacks base qualities; no much larger clone sits a single base away. The sample is drawn from a study of shared T cell receptors in the human thymus (dated by TCRdb to the early 2020s). Describing the broader study: The study investigated the way shared, self-reactive T-cell receptor alpha chains are produced in the human thymus.

At the junction V is shortened by 7 bases and J by 1 base; bases outside the gene matches: 18. CDR1 and CDR2, looked up from the germline V gene (reference sequence), are LNHDA and SQIVND. CDR3 length: 19 amino acids, cysteine to phenylalanine. CDR3 DNA only is kept here, 57 bases in frame from base 1. Library preparation employed the immunoSEQ multiplex PCR assay. As stored in TCRdb, this immuneACCESS dataset retains in-frame rearrangements with V and J assigned. A fraction of the clones does not appear; measured against another copy, unresolved V genes explain less than half of the discrepancy, and the remainder lacks a known reason. This sample lists some 700,000 clones; 80% to 90% were detected once. The ten largest clonotypes hold approximately 0.01% of the sample. The same data also went into a second study, on human thymus T cells. As described in the second report: Donors were immunologically healthy infants undergoing open corrective cardiac surgery for congenital heart defects in Finland. The thymus tissue came from surgical resects taken out during corrective cardiac surgery. Both the thymic and the peripheral blood repertoires appeared to show biased V and J gene segment usage. The related research found that thymic TCR repertoires overlapped highly between unrelated individuals. The study used fewer than ten infant thymus samples plus four related peripheral blood samples to characterize TCR alpha and beta repertoires. The infant donors were about 6 to 250 days old, and the cohort included six males and two females. Thymocytes were freed from the tissue by mechanical means and kept at -70 degrees C as pellets of 10-30 million cells. A QIAsymphony instrument was used to extract genomic DNA from frozen cell pellets. TCRB and TCRAD loci were amplified from a standardized quantity of quality-controlled genomic DNA using the immunoSEQ multiplex PCR assay. The V(D)J region was spanned by amplicons of a length sufficient to cover the CDR3 and to identify V and J genes. Amplicon sequencing was performed on an Illumina platform through the commercial immunoSEQ service. Primer bias and sequencing errors were corrected as previously described, and TCRAD and TCRB definitions were based on the IMGT database. Repertoires were analysed with immunoSEQ Analyzer 3.0 and VDJTools, covering basic statistics, V/J segment usage, diversity estimates, rarefaction and pairwise overlap. To estimate diversity, the Chao1, ChaoE, Efron-Thisted, Shannon and inverse Simpson indices were applied, and diversity was also estimated on datasets down-sampled to the smallest sample. Repertoire overlap was assessed by strict matching of CDR3 nucleotide sequence, V gene and J gene, and clustering was done by Jaccard-based multidimensional scaling. On average, thymus samples yielded roughly 800,000 unique TCRB clonotypes, whereas blood samples yielded some 80,000.

The sequence was obtained from a girl in the first two years of life with a congenital heart defect. Donor details come from another sample of the same person, matched by shared clones. The chain is made from TRBV19 and TRBJ2-2, with 7 junctional bases fitting TRBD2. Material: thymocytes. Read as DNA, the sequence is TGTGCCAGTACGGGGGGTTCAAGGATACAAGGACTGAACACCGGGGAGCTGTTTTTT. The resulting protein is CASTGGSRIQGLNTGELFF.